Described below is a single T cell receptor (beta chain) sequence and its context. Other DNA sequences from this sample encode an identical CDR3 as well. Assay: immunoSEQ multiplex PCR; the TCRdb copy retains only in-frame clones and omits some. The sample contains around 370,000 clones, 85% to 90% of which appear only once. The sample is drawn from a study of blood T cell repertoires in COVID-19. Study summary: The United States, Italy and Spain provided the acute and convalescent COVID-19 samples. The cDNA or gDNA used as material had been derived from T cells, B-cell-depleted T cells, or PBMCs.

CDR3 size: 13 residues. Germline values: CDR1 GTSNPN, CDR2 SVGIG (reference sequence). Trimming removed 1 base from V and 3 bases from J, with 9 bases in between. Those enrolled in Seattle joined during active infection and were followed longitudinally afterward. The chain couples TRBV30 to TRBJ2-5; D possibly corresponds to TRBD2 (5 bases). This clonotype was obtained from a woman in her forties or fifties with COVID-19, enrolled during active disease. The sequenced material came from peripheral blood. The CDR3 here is CAWSGRREETQYF. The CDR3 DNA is TGTGCCTGGAGTGGTAGGCGGGAAGAGACCCAGTACTTC.